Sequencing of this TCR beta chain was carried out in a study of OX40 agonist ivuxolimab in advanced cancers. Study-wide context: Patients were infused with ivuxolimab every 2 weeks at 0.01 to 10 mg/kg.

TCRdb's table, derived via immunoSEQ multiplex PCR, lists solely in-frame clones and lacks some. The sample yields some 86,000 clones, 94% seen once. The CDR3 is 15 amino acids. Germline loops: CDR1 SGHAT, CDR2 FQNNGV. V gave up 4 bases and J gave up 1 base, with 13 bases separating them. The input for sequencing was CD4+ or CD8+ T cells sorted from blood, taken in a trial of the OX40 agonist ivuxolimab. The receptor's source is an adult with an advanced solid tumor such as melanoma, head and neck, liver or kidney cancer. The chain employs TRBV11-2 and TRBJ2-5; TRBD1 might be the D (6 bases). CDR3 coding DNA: TGTGCCAGCAGCTCCAGGGGCAGGACCCAAGAGACCCAGTACTTC. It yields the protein CASSSRGRTQETQYF.